This T cell receptor beta chain was captured in a study of blood T cell repertoires in COVID-19. At the level of the study: PBMCs, B-cell-depleted T cells, or T cells provided the cDNA or gDNA that made up the material.

V was pared by 6 bases and J by 1 base, with 9 bases between. CDR3 length equals 13 residues. Germline CDR1 reads MNHNS; CDR2 reads SASEGT. Using immunoSEQ multiplex PCR, the repertoire was profiled, and TCRdb retains in-frame clones only, with some absent. The sample holds approximately 330,000 clones; roughly 90% are singletons and the top ten take 3.5% to 4.5%. The sample taken for sequencing was peripheral blood. The TCR was taken from a woman aged 50 to 65 with active or convalescent COVID-19. V is TRBV6-1 and J is TRBJ1-1; a weak D match, TRBD1 (5 bases). The CDR3 loop is CASSWQGNTEAFF. DNA of the CDR3: TGTGCCAGCAGCTGGCAGGGGAACACTGAAGCTTTCTTT.